The source of this T cell receptor (beta chain) is a study of Tregs in tolerant kidney transplant recipients. Germline CDR1 and CDR2: LNHDA and SQIVND (reference sequence). V was cut by 3 bases and J by 5 bases, with 13 bases left in between. This CDR3 contains 14 residues. The assay was immunoSEQ multiplex PCR, and TCRdb's table has in-frame clones only and misses some. The table lists 110,000 or so clones, approximately 90% of them singletons, with approximately 0.59% in the top ten. This clone was recorded only once. The clonotype comes from a human donor in good health. The sample taken for sequencing was CD4+ T cells from blood. The chain employs TRBV19 and TRBJ2-5; no reliable D call. This chain's CDR3 is CASSISSRVETQYF. The CDR3 nucleotides read TGTGCCAGTAGTATCTCGTCTAGGGTGGAGACCCAGTACTTC. Based on the CDR3 plus reference TRBV19 and TRBJ2-5, the full variable domain is DGGITQSPKYLFRKEGQNVTLSCEQNLNHDAMYWYRQDPGQGLRLIYYSQIVNDFQKGDIAEGYSVSREKKESFPLTVTSAQKNPTAFYLCASSISSRVETQYFGPGTRLLVL.